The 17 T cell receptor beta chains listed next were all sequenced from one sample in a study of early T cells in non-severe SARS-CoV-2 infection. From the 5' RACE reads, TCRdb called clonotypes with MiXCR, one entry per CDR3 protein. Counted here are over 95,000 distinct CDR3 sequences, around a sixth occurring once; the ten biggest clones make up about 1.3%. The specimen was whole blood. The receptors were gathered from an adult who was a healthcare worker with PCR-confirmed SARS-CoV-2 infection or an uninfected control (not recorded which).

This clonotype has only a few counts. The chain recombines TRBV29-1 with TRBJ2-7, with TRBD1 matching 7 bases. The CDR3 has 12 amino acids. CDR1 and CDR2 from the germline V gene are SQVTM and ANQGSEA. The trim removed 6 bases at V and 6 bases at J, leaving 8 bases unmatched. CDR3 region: CSVRKTGSEQYF. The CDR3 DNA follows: TGCAGCGTCCGAAAGACAGGGTCCGAGCAGTACTTC.

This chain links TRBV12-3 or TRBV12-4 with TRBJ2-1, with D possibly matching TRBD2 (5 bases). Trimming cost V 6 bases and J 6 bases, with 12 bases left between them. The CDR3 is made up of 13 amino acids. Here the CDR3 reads CASSPRRLNEQFF. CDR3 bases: TGTGCCAGCAGCCCCCGGAGGCTCAATGAGCAGTTCTTC.

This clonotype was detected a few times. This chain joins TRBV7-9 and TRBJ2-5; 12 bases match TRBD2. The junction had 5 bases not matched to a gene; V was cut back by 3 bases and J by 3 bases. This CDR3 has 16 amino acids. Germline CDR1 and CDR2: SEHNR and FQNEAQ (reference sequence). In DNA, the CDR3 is TGTGCCAGCAGCTTCCGGACTAGCGGGAATGAAGAGACCCAGTACTTC. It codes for CASSFRTSGNEETQYF.

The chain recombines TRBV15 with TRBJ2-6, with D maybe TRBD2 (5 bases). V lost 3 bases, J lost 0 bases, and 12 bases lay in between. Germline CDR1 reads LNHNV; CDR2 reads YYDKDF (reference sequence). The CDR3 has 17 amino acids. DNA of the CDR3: TGTGCCACCAGCAGGGATACGGCGGGCTCTGGGGCCAACGTCCTGACTTTC. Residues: CATSRDTAGSGANVLTF.

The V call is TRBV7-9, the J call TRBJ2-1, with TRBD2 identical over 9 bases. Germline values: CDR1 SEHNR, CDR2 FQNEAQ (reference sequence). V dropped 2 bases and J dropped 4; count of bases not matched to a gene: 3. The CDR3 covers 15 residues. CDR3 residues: CASSLTLAGYNEQFF. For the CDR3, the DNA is TGTGCCAGCAGCTTAACCCTAGCGGGGTACAATGAGCAGTTCTTC.

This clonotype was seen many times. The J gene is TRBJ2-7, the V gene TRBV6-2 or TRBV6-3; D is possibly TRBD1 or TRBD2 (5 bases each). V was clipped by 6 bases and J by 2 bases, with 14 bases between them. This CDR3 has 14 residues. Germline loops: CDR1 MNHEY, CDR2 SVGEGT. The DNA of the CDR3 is TGTGCCAGCAGAAAAGGGGACGGAACCTACGAGCAGTACTTC. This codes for CASRKGDGTYEQYF.

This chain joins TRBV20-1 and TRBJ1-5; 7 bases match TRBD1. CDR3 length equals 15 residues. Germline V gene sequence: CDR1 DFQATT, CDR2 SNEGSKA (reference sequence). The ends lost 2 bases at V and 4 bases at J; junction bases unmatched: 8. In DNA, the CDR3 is TGCAGTGCTAGAAAAGGGGGCTATGGGAATCAGCCCCAGCATTTT. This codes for CSARKGGYGNQPQHF.

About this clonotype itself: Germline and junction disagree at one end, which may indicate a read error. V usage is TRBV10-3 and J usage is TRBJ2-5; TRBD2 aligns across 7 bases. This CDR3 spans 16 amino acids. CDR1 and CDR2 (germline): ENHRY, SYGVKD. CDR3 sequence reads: CGISEPQRGVQETQYF. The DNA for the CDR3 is TGTGGCATCAGTGAGCCGCAGCGGGGAGTCCAAGAGACCCAGTACTTC.

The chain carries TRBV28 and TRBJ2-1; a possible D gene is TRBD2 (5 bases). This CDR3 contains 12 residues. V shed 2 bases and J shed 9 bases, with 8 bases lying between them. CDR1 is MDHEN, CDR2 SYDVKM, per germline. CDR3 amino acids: CASSLNGGEQFF. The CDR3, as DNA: TGTGCCAGCAGTTTAAATGGAGGTGAGCAGTTCTTC.

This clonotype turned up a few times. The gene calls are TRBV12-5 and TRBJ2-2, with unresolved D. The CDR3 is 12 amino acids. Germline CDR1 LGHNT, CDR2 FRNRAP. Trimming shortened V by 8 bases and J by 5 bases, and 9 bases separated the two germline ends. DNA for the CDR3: TGTGCTAGTAACGGTTTAACCGGGGAGCTGTTTTTT. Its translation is CASNGLTGELFF.

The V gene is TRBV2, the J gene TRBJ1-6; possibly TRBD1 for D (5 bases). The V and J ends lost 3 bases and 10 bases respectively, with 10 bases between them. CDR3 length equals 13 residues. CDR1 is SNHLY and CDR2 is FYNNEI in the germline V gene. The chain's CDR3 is CASSEVRGSPLHF. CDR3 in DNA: TGTGCCAGCAGTGAGGTGCGGGGGTCACCCCTCCACTTT.

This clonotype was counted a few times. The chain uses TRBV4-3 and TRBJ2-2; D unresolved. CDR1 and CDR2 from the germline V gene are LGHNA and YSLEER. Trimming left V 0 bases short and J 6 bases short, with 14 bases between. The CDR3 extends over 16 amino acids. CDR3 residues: CASSQEETETPGELFF. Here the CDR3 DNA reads TGCGCCAGCAGCCAAGAAGAAACAGAGACACCCGGGGAGCTGTTTTTT.

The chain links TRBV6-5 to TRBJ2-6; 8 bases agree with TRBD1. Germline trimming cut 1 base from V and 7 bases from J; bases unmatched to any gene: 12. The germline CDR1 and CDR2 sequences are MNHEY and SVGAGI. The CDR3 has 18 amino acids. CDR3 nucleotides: TGTGCCAGCAGTTACTTCGGGACAGGCCCTCTTAACGCCAACGTCCTGACTTTC. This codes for CASSYFGTGPLNANVLTF.

The CDR3 DNA reads as TGTGCCAGCAGCCTTGCCTCCGGGGGGCCTATCGGTATTACAGATACGCAGTATTTT. Protein: CASSLASGGPIGITDTQYF. J is TRBJ2-3 and V is TRBV5-5; possibly TRBD2 for D (7 bases). The CDR3 sequence is 19 residues long. The V end was cut by 4 bases, the J end by 3 bases, with 27 bases between. The germline V gene encodes CDR1 SGHKS and CDR2 YYEKEE (reference sequence). Variable domain in full (rest from reference TRBV5-5 and TRBJ2-3): DAGVTQSPTHLIKTRGQQVTLRCSPISGHKSVSWYQQVLGQGPQFIFQYYEKEERGRGNFPDRFSARQFPNYSSELNVNALLLGDSALYLCASSLASGGPIGITDTQYFGPGTRLTVL.

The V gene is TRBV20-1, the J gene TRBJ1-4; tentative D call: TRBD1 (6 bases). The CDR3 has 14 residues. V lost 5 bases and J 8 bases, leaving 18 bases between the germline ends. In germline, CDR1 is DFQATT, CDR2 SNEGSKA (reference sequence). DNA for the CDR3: TGCAGTGCTGAGGACCCAGGGGTATACGAAAAACTGTTTTTT. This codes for CSAEDPGVYEKLFF.

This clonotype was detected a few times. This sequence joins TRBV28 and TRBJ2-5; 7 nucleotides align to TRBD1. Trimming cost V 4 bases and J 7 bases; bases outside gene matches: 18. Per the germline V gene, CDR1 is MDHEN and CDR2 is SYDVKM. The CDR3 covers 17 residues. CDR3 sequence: CASSSPEDRASGGTQYF. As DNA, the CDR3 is TGTGCCAGCAGTTCCCCCGAAGACCGGGCCTCAGGGGGGACCCAGTACTTC.

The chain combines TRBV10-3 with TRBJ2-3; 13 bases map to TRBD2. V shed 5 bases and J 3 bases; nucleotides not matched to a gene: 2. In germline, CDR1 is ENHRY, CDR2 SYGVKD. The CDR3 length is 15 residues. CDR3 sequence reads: CAISRLAGGTDTQYF. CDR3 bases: TGTGCCATCAGTCGACTAGCGGGAGGAACAGATACGCAGTATTTT.